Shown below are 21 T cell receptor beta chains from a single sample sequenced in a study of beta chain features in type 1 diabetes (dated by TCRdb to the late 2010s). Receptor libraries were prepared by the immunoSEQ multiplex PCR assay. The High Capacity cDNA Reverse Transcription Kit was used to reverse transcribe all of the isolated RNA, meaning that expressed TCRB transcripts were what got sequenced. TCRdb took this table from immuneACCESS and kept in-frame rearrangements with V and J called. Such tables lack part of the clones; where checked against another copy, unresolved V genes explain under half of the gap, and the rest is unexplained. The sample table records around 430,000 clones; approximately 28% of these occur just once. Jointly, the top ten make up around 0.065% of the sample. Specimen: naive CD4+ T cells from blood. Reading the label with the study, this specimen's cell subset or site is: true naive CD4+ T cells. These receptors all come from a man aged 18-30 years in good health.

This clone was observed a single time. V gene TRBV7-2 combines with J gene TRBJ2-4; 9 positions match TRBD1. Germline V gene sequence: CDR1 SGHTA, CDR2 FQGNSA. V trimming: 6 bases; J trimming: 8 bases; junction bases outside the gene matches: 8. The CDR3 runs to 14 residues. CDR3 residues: CASSFGQGRDIQYF. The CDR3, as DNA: TGTGCCAGCAGTTTCGGACAGGGGCGGGACATTCAGTACTTC.

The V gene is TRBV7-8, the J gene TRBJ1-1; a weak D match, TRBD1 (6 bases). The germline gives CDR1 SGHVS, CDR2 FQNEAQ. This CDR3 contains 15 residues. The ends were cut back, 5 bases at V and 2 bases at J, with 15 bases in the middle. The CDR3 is CASSDQTGLNTEAFF. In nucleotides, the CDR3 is TGTGCCAGCAGCGACCAGACAGGATTAAACACTGAAGCTTTCTTT.

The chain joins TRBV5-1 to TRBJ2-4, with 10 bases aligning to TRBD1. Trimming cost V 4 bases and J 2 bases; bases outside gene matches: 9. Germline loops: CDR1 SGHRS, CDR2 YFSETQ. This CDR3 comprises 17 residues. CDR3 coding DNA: TGCGCCAGCAGCGTGGGACAGGGGCGGCAAACCAAAAACATTCAGTACTTC. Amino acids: CASSVGQGRQTKNIQYF.

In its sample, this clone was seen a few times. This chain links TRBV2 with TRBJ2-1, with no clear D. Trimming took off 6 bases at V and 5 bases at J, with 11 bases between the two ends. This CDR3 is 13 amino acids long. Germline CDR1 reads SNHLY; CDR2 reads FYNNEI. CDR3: CASSGSTNNEQFF. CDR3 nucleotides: TGTGCCAGCAGCGGGTCAACCAACAATGAGCAGTTCTTC.

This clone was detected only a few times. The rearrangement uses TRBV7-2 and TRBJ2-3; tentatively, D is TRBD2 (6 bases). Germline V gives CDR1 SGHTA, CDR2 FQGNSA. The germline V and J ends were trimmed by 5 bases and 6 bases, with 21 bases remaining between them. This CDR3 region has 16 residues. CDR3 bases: TGTGCCAGCAGCCCCGTTGGGGCGGGATGGCGGGATACGCAGTATTTT. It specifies CASSPVGAGWRDTQYF. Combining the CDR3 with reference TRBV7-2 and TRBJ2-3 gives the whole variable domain GAGVSQSPSNKVTEKGKDVELRCDPISGHTALYWYRQSLGQGLEFLIYFQGNSAPDKSGLPSDRFSAERTGGSVSTLTIQRTQQEDSAVYLCASSPVGAGWRDTQYFGPGTRLTVL.

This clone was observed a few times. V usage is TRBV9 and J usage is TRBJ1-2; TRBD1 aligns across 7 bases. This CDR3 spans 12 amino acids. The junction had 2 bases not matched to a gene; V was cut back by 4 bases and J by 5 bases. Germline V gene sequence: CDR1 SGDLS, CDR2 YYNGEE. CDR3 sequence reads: CASSPGGYGYTF. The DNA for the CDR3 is TGTGCCAGCAGCCCAGGGGGGTATGGCTACACCTTC.

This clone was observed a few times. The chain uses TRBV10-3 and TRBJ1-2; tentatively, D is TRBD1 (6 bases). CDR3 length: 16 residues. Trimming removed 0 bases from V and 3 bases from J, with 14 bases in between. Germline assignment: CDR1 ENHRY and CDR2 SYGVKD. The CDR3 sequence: CAISESINRGHYGYTF. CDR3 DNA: TGTGCCATCAGTGAGTCGATAAACCGGGGGCACTATGGCTACACCTTC.

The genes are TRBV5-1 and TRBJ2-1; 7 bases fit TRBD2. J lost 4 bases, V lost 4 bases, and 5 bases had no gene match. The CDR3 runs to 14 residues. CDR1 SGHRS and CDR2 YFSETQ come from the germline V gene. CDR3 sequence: CASSRSGAYNEQFF. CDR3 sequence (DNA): TGCGCCAGCAGCCGGAGCGGGGCTTACAATGAGCAGTTCTTC.

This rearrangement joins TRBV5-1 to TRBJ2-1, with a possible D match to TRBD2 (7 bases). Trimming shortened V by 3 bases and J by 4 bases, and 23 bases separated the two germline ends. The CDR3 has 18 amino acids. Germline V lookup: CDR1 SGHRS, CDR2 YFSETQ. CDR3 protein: CASSYQGIAGASYNEQFF. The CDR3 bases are TGCGCCAGCAGCTACCAGGGGATTGCGGGAGCTTCATACAATGAGCAGTTCTTC.

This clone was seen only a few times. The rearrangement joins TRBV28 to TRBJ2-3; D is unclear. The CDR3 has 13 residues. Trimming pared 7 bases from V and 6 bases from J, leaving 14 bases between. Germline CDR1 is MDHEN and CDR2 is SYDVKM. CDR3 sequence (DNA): TGTGCCAGCAAACTTGCCGGGCCGGATACGCAGTATTTT. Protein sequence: CASKLAGPDTQYF.

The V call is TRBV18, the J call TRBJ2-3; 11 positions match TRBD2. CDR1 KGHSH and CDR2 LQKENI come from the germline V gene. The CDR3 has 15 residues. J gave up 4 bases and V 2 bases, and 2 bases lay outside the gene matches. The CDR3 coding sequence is TGTGCCAGCTCACCAGTAGCGGGAGGGCCAGATACGCAGTATTTT. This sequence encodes CASSPVAGGPDTQYF.

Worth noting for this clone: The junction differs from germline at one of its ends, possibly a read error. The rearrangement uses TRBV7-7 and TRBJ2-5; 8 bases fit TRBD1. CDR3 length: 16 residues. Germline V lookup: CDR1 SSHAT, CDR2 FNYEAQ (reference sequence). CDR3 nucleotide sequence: TGTGCTAGCAGCCTCACTCCGGGACAGGTCCAAGAGACCCAGTACTTC. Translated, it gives CASSLTPGQVQETQYF.

CDR3 in DNA: TGCGCCAGCAGCTCTGGAGAGGGTGGAAACACCATATATTTT. Translated, it gives CASSSGEGGNTIYF. The rearrangement joins TRBV5-1 to TRBJ1-3; D is unresolved. The V gene lost 3 bases and the J gene lost 3 bases, with 10 bases spanning the gap. The CDR3 runs to 14 residues. Germline CDR1 is SGHRS and CDR2 is YFSETQ.

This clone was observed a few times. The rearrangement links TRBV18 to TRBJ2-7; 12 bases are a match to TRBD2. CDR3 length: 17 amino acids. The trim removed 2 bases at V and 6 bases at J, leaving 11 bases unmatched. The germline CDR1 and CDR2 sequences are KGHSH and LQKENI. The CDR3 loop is CASSPIRTSGTFGEQYF. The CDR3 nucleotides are TGTGCCAGCTCACCAATCAGGACTAGCGGGACCTTCGGCGAGCAGTACTTC.

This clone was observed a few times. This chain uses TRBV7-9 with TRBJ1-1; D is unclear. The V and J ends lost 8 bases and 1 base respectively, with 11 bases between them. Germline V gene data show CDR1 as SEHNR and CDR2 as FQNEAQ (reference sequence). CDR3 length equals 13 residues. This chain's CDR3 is CASLFSGNTEAFF. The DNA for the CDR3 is TGTGCCAGCCTCTTCTCCGGGAACACTGAAGCTTTCTTT.

As DNA, the CDR3 is TGCGCCAGCAGCCAAGAACGGGGGAACCCGGGGGAGCAGTTCTTC. It is translated as CASSQERGNPGEQFF. V usage is TRBV4-1 and J usage is TRBJ2-1, with a possible D match to TRBD2 (6 bases). V lost 0 bases and J lost 10, with 16 bases in between. The CDR3 runs to 15 residues. CDR1 MGHRA and CDR2 YSYEKL come from the germline V gene.

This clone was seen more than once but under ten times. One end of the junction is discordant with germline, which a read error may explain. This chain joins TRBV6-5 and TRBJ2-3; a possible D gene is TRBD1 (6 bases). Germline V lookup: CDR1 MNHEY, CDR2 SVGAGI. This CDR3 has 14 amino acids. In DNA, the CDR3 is TGTGCCAGCGGTTACAGGGTTAGCACAGATACGCAGTATTTT. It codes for CASGYRVSTDTQYF.

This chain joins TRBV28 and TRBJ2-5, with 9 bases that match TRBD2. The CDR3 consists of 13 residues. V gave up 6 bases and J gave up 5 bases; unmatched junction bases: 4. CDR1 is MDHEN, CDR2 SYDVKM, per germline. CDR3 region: CASREAGGETQYF. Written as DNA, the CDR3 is TGTGCCAGCAGAGAAGCGGGAGGCGAGACCCAGTACTTC.

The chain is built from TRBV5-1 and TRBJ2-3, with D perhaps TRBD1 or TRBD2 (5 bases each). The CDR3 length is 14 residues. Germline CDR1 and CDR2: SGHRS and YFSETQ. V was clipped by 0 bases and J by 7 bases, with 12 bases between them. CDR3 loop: CASSLGFGTNTQYF. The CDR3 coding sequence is TGCGCCAGCAGCTTGGGGTTCGGGACGAATACGCAGTATTTT.

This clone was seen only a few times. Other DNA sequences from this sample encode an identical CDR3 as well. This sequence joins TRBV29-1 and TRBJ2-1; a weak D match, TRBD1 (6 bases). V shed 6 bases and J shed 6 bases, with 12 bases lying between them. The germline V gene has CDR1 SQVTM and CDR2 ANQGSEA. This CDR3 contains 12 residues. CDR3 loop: CSVGTGINEQFF. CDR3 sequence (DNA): TGCAGCGTAGGTACAGGGATCAATGAGCAGTTCTTC.

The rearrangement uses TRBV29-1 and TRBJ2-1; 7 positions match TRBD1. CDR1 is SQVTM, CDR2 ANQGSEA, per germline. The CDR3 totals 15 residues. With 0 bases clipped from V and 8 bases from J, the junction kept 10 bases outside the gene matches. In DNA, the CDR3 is TGCAGCGTTGAAGATAGGGGGACAGTCAATGATGAGCAGTTCTTC. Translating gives CSVEDRGTVNDEQFF.